This TCR beta chain was retrieved from a study of cytomegalovirus exposure and HLA in healthy donors. Primers for the PCR totalled 60 Vbeta and 13 Jbeta. Per the study methods: In a later analysis, of roughly 83 million unique beta chains, some 10 million appeared in at least two donors. Only in-frame clones appear in the TCRdb table, and some are missing; sequencing was by immunoSEQ multiplex PCR. That table furnishes V, J and clone size, whereas the DNA furnished D and trimming. The sample holds 100,000 to 150,000 clones, about four fifths seen once. Trimming removed 4 bases at V and 7 bases at J, with 11 bases between. CDR3 length: 12 amino acids. Looked up from germline, CDR1 is SGHTS and CDR2 is YDEGEE.

The specimen was PBMCs. The chain is built from TRBV5-8 and TRBJ1-2, with D hard to call. The TCR sequence derives from a woman between 40 and 55 years old in good health and CMV-seropositive. The CDR3 loop reads CASSPQVGGYTF. The CDR3 nucleotides are TGTGCCAGCAGCCCCCAGGTGGGTGGCTACACCTTC. The complete variable domain, with remaining parts taken from reference TRBV5-8 and TRBJ1-2, reads EAGVTQSPTHLIKTRGQQATLRCSPISGHTSVYWYQQALGLGLQFLLWYDEGEERNRGNFPPRFSGRQFPNYSSELNVNALELEDSALYLCASSPQVGGYTFGSGTRLTVV.